This TCR beta chain was recovered during a study of T cell repertoires in cytomegalovirus infection. Overall study results and limits: Of the TCR beta families, the public ones yielded a cumulative frequency that identified carriers of CMV plus the relevant HLA.

A single record per CDR3 protein comes from TCRdb applying MiXCR to the reads. The data show about 270,000 distinct CDR3 sequences, 22% seen once. As to this clonotype: Its antigen remains unidentified.

The sequences come from cultured PBMCs, collected from culture after CMV antigen stimulation. This TCR was sampled from a human donor in good health (CMV status not recorded). Some clones in this sample may be carry-over from other donors' samples.

Here the CDR3 DNA reads TGTGCCAGTACCGCCTTAGCGGGGACTAGCGGGAGCTTGAATGAGCAGTTCTTC. It translates to CASTALAGTSGSLNEQFF. The genes are TRBV19 and TRBJ2-1; 14 bases align to TRBD2. CDR1 is LNHDA and CDR2 is SQIVND in the germline V gene (reference sequence). V lost 7 bases and J lost 7; bases outside the gene matches: 15. The CDR3 runs 18 residues.